Presented here are 3 T cell receptor beta chains from one specimen sequenced in a study of blood T cell repertoires in COVID-19. Libraries were prepared by immunoSEQ multiplex PCR; TCRdb keeps only in-frame clonotypes and omits some of them. The sample lists 300,000 or so clones, 89% occurring once. Sample: PBMCs or T cells enriched from blood (not recorded which). The receptors derive from a woman aged 50 to 60 who had been exposed to COVID-19.

The J gene is TRBJ2-5, the V gene TRBV30; 9 nucleotides match TRBD2. CDR1 GTSNPN and CDR2 SVGIG come from the germline V gene (reference sequence). V shed 4 bases, J shed 1 base, and the junction held 13 bases outside the gene matches. This CDR3 region has 17 residues. CDR3 sequence: CAWISGSGGRLQETQYF. The CDR3 nucleotides read TGTGCCTGGATTTCTGGTAGCGGGGGCCGGCTCCAAGAGACCCAGTACTTC.

CDR3 in amino acids: CASSLAGELGEKLFF. Written as DNA, the CDR3 is TGTGCCAGCAGCTTAGCCGGGGAGCTGGGTGAAAAACTGTTTTTT. The chain has TRBV7-9 and TRBJ1-4; D uncertain. Trimming pared 0 bases from V and 7 bases from J, leaving 12 bases between. The CDR3 length is 15 residues. CDR1 and CDR2 from the germline V gene are SEHNR and FQNEAQ (reference sequence). The full variable domain, rest sourced from reference TRBV7-9 and TRBJ1-4, is DTGVSQNPRHKITKRGQNVTFRCDPISEHNRLYWYRQTLGQGPEFLTYFQNEAQLEKSRLLSDRFSAERPKGSFSTLEIQRTEQGDSAMYLCASSLAGELGEKLFFGSGTQLSVL.

The chain couples TRBV5-1 to TRBJ2-6; weak D call: TRBD2 (5 bases). This CDR3 region has 15 residues. V was clipped by 0 bases and J by 1 base, with 5 bases between them. Germline loops: CDR1 SGHRS, CDR2 YFSETQ. The CDR3 DNA is TGCGCCAGCAGCTTGGGAGGGTCTGGGGCCAACGTCCTGACTTTC. This translates into CASSLGGSGANVLTF.